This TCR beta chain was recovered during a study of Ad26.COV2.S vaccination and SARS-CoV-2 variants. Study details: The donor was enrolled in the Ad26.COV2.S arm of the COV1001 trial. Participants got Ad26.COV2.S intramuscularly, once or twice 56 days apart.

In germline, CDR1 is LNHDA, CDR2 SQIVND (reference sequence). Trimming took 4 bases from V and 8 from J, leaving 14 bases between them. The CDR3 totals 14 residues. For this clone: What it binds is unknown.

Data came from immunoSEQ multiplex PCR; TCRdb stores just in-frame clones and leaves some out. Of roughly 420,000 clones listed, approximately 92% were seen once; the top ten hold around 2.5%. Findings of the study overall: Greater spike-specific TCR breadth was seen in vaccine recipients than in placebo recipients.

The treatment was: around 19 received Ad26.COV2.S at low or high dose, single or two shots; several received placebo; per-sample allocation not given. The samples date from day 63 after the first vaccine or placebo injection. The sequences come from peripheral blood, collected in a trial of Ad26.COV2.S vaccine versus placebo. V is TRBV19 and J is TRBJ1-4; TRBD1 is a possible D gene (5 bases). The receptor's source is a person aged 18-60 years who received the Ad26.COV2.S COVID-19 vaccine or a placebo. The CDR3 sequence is CASSTGTWGEKLFF. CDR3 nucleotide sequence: TGTGCCAGTAGTACCGGGACCTGGGGCGAAAAACTGTTTTTT.